The source of this T cell receptor beta chain is a study of PD-1 blockade in mismatch repair-deficient tumors. Background on the study: Patients had eleven to twelve mismatch repair-deficient cancer types and were previously treated and progressing.

Of note for this clone: Its antigen remains unidentified.

TCR sequencing covered a few patients who responded to pembrolizumab. The CDR3 has 12 residues. CDR1 and CDR2 (germline): KGHSH, LQKENI. V was pared by 2 bases and J by 2 bases, with 3 bases between. TCRdb keeps only in-frame clones here, not all; method: immunoSEQ multiplex PCR. Of 50,000 or so clones in the sample, over 75% are singletons; the top ten hold around 3.5%. General observations from the study: Rapid post-treatment expansion, then contraction, generally preceding radiologic response, marked tumor-resident clones.

This clonotype was obtained from an adult with mismatch repair-deficient cancer. This chain joins TRBV18 and TRBJ1-2; no clear D gene. The sequencing here drew on PBMCs, taken before pembrolizumab treatment. The CDR3 coding sequence is TGTGCCAGCTCACCAGGGAACTATGGCTACACCTTC. Encoded protein: CASSPGNYGYTF.